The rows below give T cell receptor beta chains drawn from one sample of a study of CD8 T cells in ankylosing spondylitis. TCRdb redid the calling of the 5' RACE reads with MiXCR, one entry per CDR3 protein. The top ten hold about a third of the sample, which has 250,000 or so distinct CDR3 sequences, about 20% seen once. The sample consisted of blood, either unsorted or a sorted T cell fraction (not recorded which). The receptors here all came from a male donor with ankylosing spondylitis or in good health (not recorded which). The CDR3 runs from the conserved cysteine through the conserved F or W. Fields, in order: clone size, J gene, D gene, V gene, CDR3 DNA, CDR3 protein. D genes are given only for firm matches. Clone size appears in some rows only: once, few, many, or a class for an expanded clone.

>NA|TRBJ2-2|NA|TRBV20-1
TGCAGTGCTAGAGAGGAGAGCTCAACCGGGGAGCTGTTTTTT
CSAREESSTGELFF
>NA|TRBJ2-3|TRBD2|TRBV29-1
TGCAGCGTTGCAAGCGGGAGGGCCAGCGAGGGTCGCACAGATACGCAGTATTTT
CSVASGRASEGRTDTQYF
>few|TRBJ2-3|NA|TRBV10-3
TGTGCCATCAGTCCCTCCGACAAACCCATAAGCACAGATACGCAGTATTTT
CAISPSDKPISTDTQYF
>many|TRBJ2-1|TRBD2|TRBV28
TGTGCCAGCAGTCCCCGGACTAGCGGGAGCTATTACAATGAGCAGTTCTTC
CASSPRTSGSYYNEQFF
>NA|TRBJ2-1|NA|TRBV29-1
TGCAGCGTTGAGTCGGAGGGTAGCTCCTACAATGAGCAGTTCTTC
CSVESEGSSYNEQFF
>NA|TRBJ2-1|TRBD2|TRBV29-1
TGCAGCGTGGAAGGCGCTAGCGGGAGCCCCTACAATGAGCAGTTCTTC
CSVEGASGSPYNEQFF
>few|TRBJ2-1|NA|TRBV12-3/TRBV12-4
TGTGCCAGCAGCGGCCGGAGGGGTGAGCAGTTCTTC
CASSGRRGEQFF
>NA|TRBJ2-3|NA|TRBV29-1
TGCAGCGTTGTAAGTGAACTAGCAGGCACAGATACGCAGTATTTT
CSVVSELAGTDTQYF
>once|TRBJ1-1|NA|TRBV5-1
TGCGCCAGGTGTCAACGGGACACTGAAGCTTTCTTT
CARCQRDTEAFF
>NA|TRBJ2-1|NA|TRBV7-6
TGTGCCAGCAGCTTCCCAGGCAGGGGCCGCTCTGAGAGCTCCTACAATGAGCAGTTCTTC
CASSFPGRGRSESSYNEQFF
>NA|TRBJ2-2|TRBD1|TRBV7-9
TGTGCCAGCAGCTCGGGACAGGGGGCGGGAGACACCGGGGAGCTGTTTTTT
CASSSGQGAGDTGELFF
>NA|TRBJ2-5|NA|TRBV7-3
TGTGCCAGCAGCATAACCGGGACCTCAGAGACCCAGTACTTC
CASSITGTSETQYF
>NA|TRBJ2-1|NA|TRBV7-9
TGTGCCAGCAGCCCACAGGGGGGGGGTGACTACAATGAGCAGTTCTTC
CASSPQGGGDYNEQFF
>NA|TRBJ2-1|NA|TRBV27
TGTGCCAGCAGTTTGGACTCCGTTTACAATGAGCAGTTCTTC
CASSLDSVYNEQFF
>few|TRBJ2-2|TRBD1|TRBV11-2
TGTGCCAGCGGGCTTGACCCGGGGACAGGGAAGGTAAAAAACACCGGGGAGCTGTTTTTT
CASGLDPGTGKVKNTGELFF
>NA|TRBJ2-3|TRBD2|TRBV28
TGTGCCAGCAAGCGACTAGCGGAAACCCTTAGCACAGATACGCAGTATTTT
CASKRLAETLSTDTQYF
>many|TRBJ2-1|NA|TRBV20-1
TGCAGTGCACGACAATACAATGAGCAGTTCTTC
CSARQYNEQFF
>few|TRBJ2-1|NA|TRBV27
TGTGCCAGCAGTTTGGTTTGGGCTAGTTTCCTGCCCAATGAGCAGTTCTTC
CASSLVWASFLPNEQFF
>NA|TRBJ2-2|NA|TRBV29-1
TGCAGCGTTGTGCACGGAATCACCGGGGAGCTGTTTTTT
CSVVHGITGELFF
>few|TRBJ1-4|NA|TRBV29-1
TGCAGCGTTGAATCCCTTACTAATGAAAAACTGTTTTTT
CSVESLTNEKLFF
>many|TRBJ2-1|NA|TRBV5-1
TGCGCCAGCAGCTCCCATTCAGTTACGATCTACAATGAGCAGTTCTTC
CASSSHSVTIYNEQFF
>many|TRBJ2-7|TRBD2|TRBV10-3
TGTGCCATCAGTCCTCAGAGCGGGGGGTCCTACGAGCAGTACTTC
CAISPQSGGSYEQYF
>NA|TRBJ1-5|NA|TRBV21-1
TGTGCCAGCAGCAAAAGTTTGGGGGCGAATCAGCCCCAGCATTTT
CASSKSLGANQPQHF
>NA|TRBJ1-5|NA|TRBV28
TGTGCCAGCAGGAGAGGGGTGGGTAGTCAGCCCCAGCATTTT
CASRRGVGSQPQHF
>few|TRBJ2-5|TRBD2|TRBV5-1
TGCGCCAGCAGCTTGGAATGGACTAGCGGGGCTCTGTACCAAGAGACCCAGTACTTC
CASSLEWTSGALYQETQYF
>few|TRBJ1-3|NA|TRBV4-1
TGCGCCAGCAGCCAAGATGAGGGGGGTAGCTCTGGAAACACCATATATTTT
CASSQDEGGSSGNTIYF
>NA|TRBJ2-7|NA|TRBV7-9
TGTGCCAGCAGCCCCAATGGGGCCAGTCTTCTTGTCGAGCAGTACTTC
CASSPNGASLLVEQYF
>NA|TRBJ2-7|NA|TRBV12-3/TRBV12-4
TGTGCCAGCAGTTTGCTCCAGCAGGGCGGTGAGCAGTACTTC
CASSLLQQGGEQYF
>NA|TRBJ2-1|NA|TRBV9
TGTGCCAGCAGCCCCCGTGGTTTGGGCGGGGAGCAGTTCTTC
CASSPRGLGGEQFF
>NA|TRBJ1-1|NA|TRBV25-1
TGTGCCAGCATTGGCGCCAACGCTGAAGCTTTCTTT
CASIGANAEAFF
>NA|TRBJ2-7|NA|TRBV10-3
TGTGCCATCAGTGAAGGCCATTCTCAGTACTTC
CAISEGHSQYF
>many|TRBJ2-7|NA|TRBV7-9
TGTGCCAGCAGCTTAGCGCCGGGGGAGGAGCAGTACTTC
CASSLAPGEEQYF
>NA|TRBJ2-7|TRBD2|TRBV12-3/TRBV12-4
TGTGCCAGCAGTCAGACTAGCGGGAGTCACGAGCAGTACTTC
CASSQTSGSHEQYF
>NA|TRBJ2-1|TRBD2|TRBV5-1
TGCGCCAGCAGCTTGGGGGGGGGACTAGCGACCCAGGGGCAGTTCTTC
CASSLGGGLATQGQFF
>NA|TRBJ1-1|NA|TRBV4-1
TGCGCCAGCAGCCATTTACCTGGAGAGAGGAACACTGAAGCTTTCTTT
CASSHLPGERNTEAFF
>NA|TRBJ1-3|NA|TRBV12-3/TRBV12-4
TGTGCCAGCACCACAGGGACGGACCGAAACACCATATATTTT
CASTTGTDRNTIYF
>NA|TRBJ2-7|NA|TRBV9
TGTGCCAGCAGCCCCGGGGCGTTCTACGAGCAGTACTTC
CASSPGAFYEQYF
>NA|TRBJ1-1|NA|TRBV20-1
TGCAGTTTTGGGGGGGACACTGAAGCTTTCTTT
CSFGGDTEAFF
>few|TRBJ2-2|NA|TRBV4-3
TGCGCCAGCAGCCGGGACGTCACCGGGGAGCTGTTTTTT
CASSRDVTGELFF
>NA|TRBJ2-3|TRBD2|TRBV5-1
TGCGCCAGCAGCTCTGACCCGGGACTAGCGGGAAATACGCAGTATTTT
CASSSDPGLAGNTQYF
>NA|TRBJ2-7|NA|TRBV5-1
TGCGCCAGCAGAATCGAACTGGGACCCTACGAGCAGTACTTC
CASRIELGPYEQYF
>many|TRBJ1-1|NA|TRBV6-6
TGTGCCAGCAGTCCGACCGAGAACACTGAAGCTTTCTTT
CASSPTENTEAFF
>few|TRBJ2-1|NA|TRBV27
TGTGCCAGCAGTTTCGAGGAGAACTCCTACAATGAGCAGTTCTTC
CASSFEENSYNEQFF